This T cell receptor beta chain was sequenced during a study of T cell changes during pregnancy in multiple sclerosis. The CDR3 consists of 15 residues. V lost 3 bases and J 3 bases, leaving 13 bases between the germline ends. Germline CDR1 reads KGHSH; CDR2 reads LQKENI. The data were produced by immunoSEQ multiplex PCR, yet TCRdb's version contains in-frame clones alone and is incomplete. The sample has 40,000 to 60,000 clones, approximately 92% seen once. The rearrangement uses TRBV18 and TRBJ2-3; weak D call: TRBD2 (6 bases). This receptor was identified in a female donor with multiple sclerosis, enrolled in a pregnancy study. Sequences were derived from CD4+ T cells from peripheral blood mononuclear cells, sampled in the third trimester of pregnancy. The CDR3 DNA reads as TGTGCCAGCTCACCGGCCACTGGGGGGACAGATACGCAGTATTTT. This gives the protein CASSPATGGTDTQYF.